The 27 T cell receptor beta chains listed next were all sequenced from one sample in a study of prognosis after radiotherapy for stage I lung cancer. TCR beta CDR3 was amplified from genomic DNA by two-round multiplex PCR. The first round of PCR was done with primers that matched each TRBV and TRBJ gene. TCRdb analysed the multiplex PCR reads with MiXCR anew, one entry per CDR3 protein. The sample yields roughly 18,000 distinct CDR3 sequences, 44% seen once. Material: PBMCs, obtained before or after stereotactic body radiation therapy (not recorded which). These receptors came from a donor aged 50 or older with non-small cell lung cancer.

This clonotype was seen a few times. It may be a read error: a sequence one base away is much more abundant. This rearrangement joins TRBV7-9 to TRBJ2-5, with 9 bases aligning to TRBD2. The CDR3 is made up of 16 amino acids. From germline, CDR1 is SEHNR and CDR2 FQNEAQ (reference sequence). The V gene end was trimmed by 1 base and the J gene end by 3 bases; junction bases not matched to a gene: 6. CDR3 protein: CASSLVLAGTEETQYF. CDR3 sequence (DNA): TGTGCCAGCAGCTTAGTCCTAGCGGGGACCGAAGAGACCCAGTACTTC.

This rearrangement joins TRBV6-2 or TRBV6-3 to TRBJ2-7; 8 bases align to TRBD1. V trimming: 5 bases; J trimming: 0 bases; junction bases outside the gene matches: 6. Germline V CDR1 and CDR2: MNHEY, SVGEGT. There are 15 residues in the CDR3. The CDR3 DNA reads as TGTGCCAGCAGTATCGCCGGGACAGGCTCCTACGAGCAGTACTTC. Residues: CASSIAGTGSYEQYF.

The CDR3 nucleotides are TGTGCCAGCAGTGACTCGACCGGGGTTGGCGACCCCGTCAACACAGATACGCAGTATTTT. Protein: CASSDSTGVGDPVNTDTQYF. The chain combines TRBV6-4 with TRBJ2-3, with a weak D call TRBD2 (5 bases). From germline, CDR1 is MRHNA and CDR2 SNTAGT. Trimming took off 0 bases at V and 2 bases at J, with 24 bases between the two ends. The CDR3 length is 20 residues.

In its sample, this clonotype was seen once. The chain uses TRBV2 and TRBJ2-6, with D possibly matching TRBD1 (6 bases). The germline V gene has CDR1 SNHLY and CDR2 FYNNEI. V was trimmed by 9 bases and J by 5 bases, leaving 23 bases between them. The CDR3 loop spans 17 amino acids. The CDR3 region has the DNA TGTGCCAGTAATGGGGGCGGCAGGGGTCCCTGGGCCAACGTCCTGACTTTC. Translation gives CASNGGGRGPWANVLTF.

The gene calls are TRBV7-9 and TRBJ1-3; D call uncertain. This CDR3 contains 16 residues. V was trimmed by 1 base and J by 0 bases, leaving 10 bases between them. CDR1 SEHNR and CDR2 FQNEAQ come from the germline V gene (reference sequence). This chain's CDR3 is CASSLELINSGNTIYF. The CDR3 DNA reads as TGTGCCAGCAGCTTAGAGCTGATAAACTCTGGAAACACCATATATTTT.

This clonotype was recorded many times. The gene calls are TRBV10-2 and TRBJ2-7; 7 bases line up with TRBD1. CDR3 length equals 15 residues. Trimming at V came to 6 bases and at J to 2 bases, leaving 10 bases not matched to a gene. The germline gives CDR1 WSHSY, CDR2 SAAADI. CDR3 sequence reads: CASSDLGQPTYEQYF. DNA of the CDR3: TGCGCCAGCAGCGATTTGGGACAGCCGACCTACGAGCAGTACTTC.

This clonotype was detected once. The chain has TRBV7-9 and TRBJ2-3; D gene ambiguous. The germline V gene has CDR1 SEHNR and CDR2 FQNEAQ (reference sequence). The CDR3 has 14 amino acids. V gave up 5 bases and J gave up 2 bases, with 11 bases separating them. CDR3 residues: CASSPDQNTDTQYF. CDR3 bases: TGTGCCAGCAGCCCAGACCAGAACACAGATACGCAGTATTTT.

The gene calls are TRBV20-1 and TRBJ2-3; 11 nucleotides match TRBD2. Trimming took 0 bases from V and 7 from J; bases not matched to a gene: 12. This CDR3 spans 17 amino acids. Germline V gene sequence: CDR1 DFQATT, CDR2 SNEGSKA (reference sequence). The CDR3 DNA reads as TGCAGTGCTAGAGACCTCGGACTAGCGGGTTGGGGCTATACGCAGTATTTT. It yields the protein CSARDLGLAGWGYTQYF.

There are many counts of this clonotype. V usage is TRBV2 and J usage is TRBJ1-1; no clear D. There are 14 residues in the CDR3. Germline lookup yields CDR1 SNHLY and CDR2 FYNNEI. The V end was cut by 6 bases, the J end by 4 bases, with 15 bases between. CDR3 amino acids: CASSSHPSGTEAFF. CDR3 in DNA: TGTGCCAGCAGCTCACACCCCTCGGGCACTGAAGCTTTCTTT.

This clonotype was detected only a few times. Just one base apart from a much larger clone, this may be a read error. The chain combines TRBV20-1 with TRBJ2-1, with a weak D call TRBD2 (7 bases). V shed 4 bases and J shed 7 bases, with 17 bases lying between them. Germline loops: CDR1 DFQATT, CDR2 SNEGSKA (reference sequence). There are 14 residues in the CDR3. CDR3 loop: CSAKGGGLQNEQFF. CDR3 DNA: TGCAGTGCTAAGGGGGGGGGTTTGCAGAATGAGCAGTTCTTC.

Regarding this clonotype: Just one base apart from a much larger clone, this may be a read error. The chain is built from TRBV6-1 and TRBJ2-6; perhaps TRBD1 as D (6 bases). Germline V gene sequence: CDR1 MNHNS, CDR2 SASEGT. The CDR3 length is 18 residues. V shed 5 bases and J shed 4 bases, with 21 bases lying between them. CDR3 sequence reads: CASSQTLDSRSGANVLTF. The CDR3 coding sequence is TGTGCCAGCAGTCAAACCTTGGACAGCCGCTCAGGGGCCAACGTCCTGACTTTC.

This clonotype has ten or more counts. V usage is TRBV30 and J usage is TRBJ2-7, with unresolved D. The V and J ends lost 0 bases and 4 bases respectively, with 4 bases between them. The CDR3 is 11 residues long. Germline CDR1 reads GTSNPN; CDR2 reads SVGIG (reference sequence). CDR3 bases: TGTGCCTGGAGTGTTGAATACGAGCAGTACTTC. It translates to CAWSVEYEQYF. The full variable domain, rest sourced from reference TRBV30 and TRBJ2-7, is SQTIHQWPATLVQPVGSPLSLECTVEGTSNPNLYWYRQAAGRGLQLLFYSVGIGQISSEVPQNLSASRPQDRQFILSSKKLLLSDSGFYLCAWSVEYEQYFGPGTRLTVT.

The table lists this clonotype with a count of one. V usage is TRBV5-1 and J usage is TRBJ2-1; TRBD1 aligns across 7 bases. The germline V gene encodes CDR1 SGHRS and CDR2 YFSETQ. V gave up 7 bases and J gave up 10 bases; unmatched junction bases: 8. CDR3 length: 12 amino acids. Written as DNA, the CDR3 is TGCGCCAGCTCCCCTACAGGGGAGGAGCAGTTCTTC. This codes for CASSPTGEEQFF.

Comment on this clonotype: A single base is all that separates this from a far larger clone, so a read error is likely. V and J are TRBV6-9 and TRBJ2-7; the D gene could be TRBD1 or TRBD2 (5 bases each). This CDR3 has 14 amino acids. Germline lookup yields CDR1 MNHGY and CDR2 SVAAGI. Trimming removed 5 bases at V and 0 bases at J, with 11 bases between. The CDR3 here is CASSPGTSSYEQYF. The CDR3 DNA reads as TGTGCCAGCAGTCCCGGGACGTCCTCCTACGAGCAGTACTTC.

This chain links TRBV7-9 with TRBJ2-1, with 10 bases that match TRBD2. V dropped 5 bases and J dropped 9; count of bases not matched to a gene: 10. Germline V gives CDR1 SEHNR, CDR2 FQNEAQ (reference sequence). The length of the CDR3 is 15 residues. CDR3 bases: TGTGCCAGCAGCCAACTACTAGCGGGGAGGACTGAGCAGTTCTTC. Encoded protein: CASSQLLAGRTEQFF.

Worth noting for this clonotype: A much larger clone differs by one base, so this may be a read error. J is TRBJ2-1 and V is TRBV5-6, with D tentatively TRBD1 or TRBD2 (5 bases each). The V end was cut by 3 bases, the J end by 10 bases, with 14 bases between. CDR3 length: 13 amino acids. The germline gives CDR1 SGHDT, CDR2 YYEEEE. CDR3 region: CASSSGWGKEQFF. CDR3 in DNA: TGTGCCAGCAGCTCTGGTTGGGGGAAGGAGCAGTTCTTC.

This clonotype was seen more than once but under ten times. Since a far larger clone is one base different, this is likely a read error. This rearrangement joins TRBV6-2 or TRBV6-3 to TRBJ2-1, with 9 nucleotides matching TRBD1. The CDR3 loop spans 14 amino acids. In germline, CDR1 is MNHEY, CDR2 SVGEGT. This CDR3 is CAISSGQGNDEQFF. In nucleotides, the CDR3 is TGTGCCATCAGTTCAGGACAGGGGAACGATGAGCAGTTCTTC.

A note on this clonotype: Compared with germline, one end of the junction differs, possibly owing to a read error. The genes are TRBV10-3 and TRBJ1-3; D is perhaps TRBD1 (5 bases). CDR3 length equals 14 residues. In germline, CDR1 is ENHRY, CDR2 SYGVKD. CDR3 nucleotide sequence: TGTGCCATCATTGACAGAACCGCTGGAGACACCATATATTTT. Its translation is CAIIDRTAGDTIYF.

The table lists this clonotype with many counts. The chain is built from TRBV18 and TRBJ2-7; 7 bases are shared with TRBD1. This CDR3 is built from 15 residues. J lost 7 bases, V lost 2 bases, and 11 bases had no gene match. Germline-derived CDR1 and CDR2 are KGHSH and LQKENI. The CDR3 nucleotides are TGTGCCAGCTCACCAAGGGCAGGGGGATCGCAAGAGCAGTACTTC. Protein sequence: CASSPRAGGSQEQYF.

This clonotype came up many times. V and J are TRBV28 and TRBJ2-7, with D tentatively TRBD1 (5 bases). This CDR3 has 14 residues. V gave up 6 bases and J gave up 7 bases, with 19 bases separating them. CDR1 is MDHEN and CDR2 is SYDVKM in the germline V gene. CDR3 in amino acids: CASSSARVDREQYF. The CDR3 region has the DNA TGTGCCAGCAGCAGCGCCAGGGTAGATCGGGAGCAGTACTTC.

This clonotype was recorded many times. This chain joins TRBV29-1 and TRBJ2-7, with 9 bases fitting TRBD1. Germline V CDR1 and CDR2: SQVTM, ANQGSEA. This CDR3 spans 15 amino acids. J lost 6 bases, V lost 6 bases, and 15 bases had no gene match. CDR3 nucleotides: TGCAGCGTCCTGCAAGAAGCGGGACAGGGCGGCGAGCAGTACTTC. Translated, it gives CSVLQEAGQGGEQYF.

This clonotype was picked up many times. Here the CDR3 reads CASSLVGQGATDTQYF. CDR3 nucleotides: TGTGCCAGCAGCTTGGTTGGCCAGGGGGCGACAGATACGCAGTATTTT. This rearrangement joins TRBV5-5 to TRBJ2-3; 8 positions match TRBD1. Unmatched junction bases numbered 6, after V lost 0 bases and J lost 3 bases. Germline V CDR1 and CDR2: SGHKS, YYEKEE (reference sequence). The CDR3 totals 16 residues. Complete variable domain (other parts from reference TRBV5-5 and TRBJ2-3): DAGVTQSPTHLIKTRGQQVTLRCSPISGHKSVSWYQQVLGQGPQFIFQYYEKEERGRGNFPDRFSARQFPNYSSELNVNALLLGDSALYLCASSLVGQGATDTQYFGPGTRLTVL.

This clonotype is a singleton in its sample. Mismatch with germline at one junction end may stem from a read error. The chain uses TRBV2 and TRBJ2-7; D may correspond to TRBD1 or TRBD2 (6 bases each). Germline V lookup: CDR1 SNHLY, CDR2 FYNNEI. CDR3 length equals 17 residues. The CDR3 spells CASGEGGCWGRSYEQYF. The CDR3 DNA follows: TGTGCCAGCGGTGAAGGGGGGTGCTGGGGGCGGTCCTACGAGCAGTACTTC.

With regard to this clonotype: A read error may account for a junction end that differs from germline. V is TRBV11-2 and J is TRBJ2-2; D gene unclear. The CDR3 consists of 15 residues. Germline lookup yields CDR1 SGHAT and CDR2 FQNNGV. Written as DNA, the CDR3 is TGTGCCAGCAGCTTAGAAATGACGAACACCGTGGAGCTGTTTTTT. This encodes CASSLEMTNTVELFF.

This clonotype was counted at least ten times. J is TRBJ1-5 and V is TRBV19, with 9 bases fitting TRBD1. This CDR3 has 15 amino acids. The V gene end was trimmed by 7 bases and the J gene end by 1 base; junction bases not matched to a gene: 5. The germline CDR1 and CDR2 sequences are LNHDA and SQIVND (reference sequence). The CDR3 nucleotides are TGTGCCAGTACCGGGACAGGGAACAGCAATCAGCCCCAGCATTTT. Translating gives CASTGTGNSNQPQHF.

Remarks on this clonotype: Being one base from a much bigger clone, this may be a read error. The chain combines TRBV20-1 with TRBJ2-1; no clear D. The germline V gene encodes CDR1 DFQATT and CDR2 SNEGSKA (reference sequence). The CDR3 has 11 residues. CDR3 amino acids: CSDRDFNEQFF. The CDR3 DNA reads TGCAGTGATAGAGACTTTAATGAGCAGTTCTTC.

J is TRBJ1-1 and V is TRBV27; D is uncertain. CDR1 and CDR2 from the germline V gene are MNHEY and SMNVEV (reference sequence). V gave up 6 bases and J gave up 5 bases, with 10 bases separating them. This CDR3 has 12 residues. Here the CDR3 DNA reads TGTGCCAGCAGAAAGCTAGAAACTGAAGCTTTCTTT. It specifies CASRKLETEAFF.